The sequence of this T cell receptor beta chain was determined in a study of blood T cell repertoires in COVID-19. Study background: Both acute and convalescent COVID-19 samples were obtained from the United States, Italy and Spain. T cells, B-cell-depleted T cells, or PBMCs supplied cDNA or gDNA.

This table comes from immunoSEQ multiplex PCR, and its TCRdb copy is limited to in-frame clones, with some not included. The data hold a few hundred thousand clones, with around 90% observed a single time. Seattle participants joined during active infection and were tracked over time. Germline lookup yields CDR1 SGHVS and CDR2 FQNEAQ. Trimming shortened V by 5 bases and J by 8 bases, and 18 bases separated the two germline ends. The CDR3 runs 14 residues. The specimen was peripheral blood. The source of this sequence is a woman aged 25 to 39 with COVID-19, enrolled during active disease. The chain has TRBV7-8 and TRBJ1-2, with TRBD1 as a possible D gene (6 bases). CDR3 protein: CASSRRDRSGGYTF. CDR3 in DNA: TGTGCCAGCAGCCGTAGAGACAGGTCGGGCGGCTACACCTTC.